The 32 T cell receptor beta chains reported below all come from one sample, sequenced in a study of blood T cell repertoires in COVID-19. Profiled with immunoSEQ multiplex PCR; TCRdb holds only in-frame clones, not every one. The sample includes tens of thousands of clones, about 90% of them seen just once. Material: peripheral blood. All receptors come from a human donor in a cohort sampled during active COVID-19.

The rearrangement uses TRBV21-1 and TRBJ1-2; TRBD1 is the table's D call and was not checked against the DNA. TRBV21-1 is shown as a pseudogene. CDR3 length equals 12 residues. The CDR3 region is CASSPRQGGYTF. DNA for the CDR3: TGTGCCAGCAGCCCCCGACAGGGTGGCTACACCTTC.

This chain joins TRBV6-4 and TRBJ2-1; 16 positions match TRBD2. Germline values: CDR1 MRHNA, CDR2 SNTAGT. V lost 6 bases and J lost 9; bases outside the gene matches: 5. The CDR3 is made up of 15 amino acids. DNA for the CDR3: TGTGCCAGCAGCGCCGGGACTAGCGGGAGGGCTGAGCAGTTCTTC. It is translated as CASSAGTSGRAEQFF.

The genes are TRBV9 and TRBJ2-1; D call uncertain. The germline gives CDR1 SGDLS, CDR2 YYNGEE. V lost 0 bases, J lost 8 bases, and 6 bases lay in between. CDR3 length: 12 residues. The CDR3 reads CASSVGRDEQFF. In nucleotides, the CDR3 is TGTGCCAGCAGCGTAGGCCGGGATGAGCAGTTCTTC.

This clone showed up just once. V is TRBV9 and J is TRBJ2-2, with 7 bases aligning to TRBD2. V was pared by 5 bases and J by 2 bases, with 0 bases of the junction left unmatched. CDR3 length: 13 residues. CDR1 is SGDLS, CDR2 YYNGEE, per germline. This chain's CDR3 is CASRGLNTGELFF. The CDR3 DNA reads TGTGCCAGCAGGGGACTAAACACCGGGGAGCTGTTTTTT.

The chain is built from TRBV5-4 and TRBJ1-2, with D hard to call. V gave up 1 base and J gave up 7 bases, with 20 bases separating them. Germline V gives CDR1 SGHNT, CDR2 YYREEE (reference sequence). The CDR3 length is 16 residues. The CDR3 here is CASSLPGSDKPSGYTF. The CDR3, as DNA: TGTGCCAGCAGCTTGCCAGGCTCAGATAAGCCTTCTGGCTACACCTTC.

The genes are TRBV5-4 and TRBJ2-3, with 9 bases that match TRBD2. The ends lost 4 bases at V and 6 bases at J; junction bases unmatched: 12. Germline V CDR1 and CDR2: SGHNT, YYREEE (reference sequence). The CDR3 is made up of 16 amino acids. In DNA, the CDR3 is TGTGCCAGCAGCCCGCCCCCTAGCGGGGAGGGGGATACGCAGTATTTT. It specifies CASSPPPSGEGDTQYF.

The CDR3 bases are TGTGCCAGCAGCCCCGCTTCGGGGGGCTACACAGATACGCAGTATTTT. Protein sequence: CASSPASGGYTDTQYF. This chain joins TRBV3-1 (or the pseudogene TRBV3-2) and TRBJ2-3, with D possibly being TRBD2 (7 bases). V shed 4 bases and J shed 2 bases, with 16 bases lying between them. The CDR3 runs 16 residues. The V gene's germline CDR1 is LGHDT and CDR2 YNNKEL (reference sequence).

The chain carries TRBV4-2 and TRBJ2-1; 11 nucleotides line up with TRBD1. Germline V gives CDR1 LGHNA, CDR2 YNFKEQ. This CDR3 contains 13 residues. The V gene end was trimmed by 4 bases and the J gene end by 9 bases; junction bases not matched to a gene: 2. The CDR3 DNA follows: TGTGCCAGCAGCCGGACAGGGGGCGGTGAGCAGTTCTTC. Amino acid sequence: CASSRTGGGEQFF.

In its sample, this clone was seen once. The rearrangement uses TRBV5-1 and TRBJ2-2, with a weak D call TRBD2 (6 bases). The length of the CDR3 is 14 residues. The germline V and J ends were trimmed by 4 bases and 6 bases, with 13 bases remaining between them. Germline V lookup: CDR1 SGHRS, CDR2 YFSETQ. The CDR3 bases are TGCGCCAGCAGCCATCGGGAGTCTTCCGGGGAGCTGTTTTTT. This gives the protein CASSHRESSGELFF.

The rearrangement joins TRBV12-1 to TRBJ2-7; the table assigns TRBD2, which was not confirmed against the DNA. TRBV12-1 is a documented pseudogene. The CDR3 covers 13 residues. The chain's CDR3 is CASREIISYEQYF. CDR3 DNA: TGTGCCAGCAGGGAGATAATCTCCTACGAGCAGTACTTC.

The chain links TRBV7-2 to TRBJ2-7, with D hard to call. CDR3 length equals 14 residues. Trimming cost V 1 base and J 3 bases, with 10 bases left between them. The V gene's germline CDR1 is SGHTA and CDR2 FQGNSA. In DNA, the CDR3 is TGTGCCAGCAGCTTAGGCGGAAGAGACTACGAGCAGTACTTC. This sequence encodes CASSLGGRDYEQYF.

This clone occurred once. V and J are TRBV11-2 and TRBJ2-1; 9 bases are shared with TRBD2. The ends lost 5 bases at V and 7 bases at J; junction bases unmatched: 18. The CDR3 loop spans 18 amino acids. Germline CDR1 is SGHAT and CDR2 is FQNNGV. The CDR3 DNA follows: TGTGCCAGCAGCGATCTAAACCCGCGGGAGGGCCTGAGGAATGAGCAGTTCTTC. Its translation is CASSDLNPREGLRNEQFF.

The chain uses TRBV25-1 and TRBJ2-7; no definite D call. Germline values: CDR1 MGHDK, CDR2 SYGVNS. Trimming took 4 bases from V and 0 from J, leaving 13 bases between them. CDR3 length: 15 residues. In nucleotides, the CDR3 is TGTGCCAGCAGTGTCTATACGGGTCCCTCCTACGAGCAGTACTTC. Translation: CASSVYTGPSYEQYF.

The chain employs TRBV7-5 and TRBJ1-6; the table assigns TRBD1, which was not confirmed against the DNA. TRBV7-5 is termed a pseudogene. The CDR3 contains 15 residues. CDR3 sequence (DNA): TGTGCCAGAAGCACCCGGGGCAGGGGGTTTTCACCCCTCCACTTT. As protein: CARSTRGRGFSPLHF.

The rearrangement links TRBV7-6 to TRBJ2-6; maybe TRBD1 (5 bases). The germline V gene encodes CDR1 SGHVS and CDR2 FNYEAQ. Trimming took 3 bases from V and 0 from J, leaving 12 bases between them. The CDR3 runs to 17 residues. CDR3 coding DNA: TGTGCCAGCAGCTTGAGATCAGGGATCTCTGGGGCCAACGTCCTGACTTTC. Amino acid sequence: CASSLRSGISGANVLTF.

The J gene is TRBJ1-2, the V gene TRBV14, with unresolved D. V was clipped by 1 base and J by 3 bases, with 9 bases between them. Germline V gene sequence: CDR1 SGHDN, CDR2 FVKESK. CDR3 length: 14 residues. The CDR3 loop is CASSQGGGYYGYTF. The CDR3 DNA reads as TGTGCCAGCAGCCAAGGAGGAGGATACTATGGCTACACCTTC.

The CDR3 loop reads CASSSPSGYYNEQFF. The DNA for the CDR3 is TGTGCCAGCAGCTCCCCTAGCGGGTATTACAATGAGCAGTTCTTC. V and J are TRBV5-4 and TRBJ2-1; 8 positions agree with TRBD2. The junction had 6 bases not matched to a gene; V was cut back by 3 bases and J by 4 bases. CDR1 SGHNT and CDR2 YYREEE come from the germline V gene (reference sequence). The CDR3 spans 15 residues.

The CDR3 region has the DNA TGTGCCAGCAGTTACCAGACTAGCGGTAGGGCCTATACCTACGAGCAGTACTTC. Encoded protein: CASSYQTSGRAYTYEQYF. The chain carries TRBV27 and TRBJ2-7; the match to TRBD2 covers 9 bases. The junction had 15 bases not matched to a gene; V was cut back by 4 bases and J by 2 bases. CDR1 and CDR2 from the germline V gene are MNHEY and SMNVEV (reference sequence). This CDR3 is 18 amino acids long.

V is TRBV5-4 and J is TRBJ2-7; 7 bases are a match to TRBD2. Germline V gene data show CDR1 as SGHNT and CDR2 as YYREEE (reference sequence). After removal of 7 bases from V and 5 bases from J, the junction contained 9 bases not matched to a gene. This CDR3 is built from 13 residues. The DNA for the CDR3 is TGTGCCAGCTCCGGCGGGGGTAGCCACGAGCAGTACTTC. It is translated as CASSGGGSHEQYF.

This clone was detected only a few times. V is TRBV6-2 or TRBV6-3 and J is TRBJ1-6, with TRBD1 matching over 9 bases. Trimming at V came to 5 bases and at J to 9 bases, leaving 5 bases not matched to a gene. Germline V gene lookup returns CDR1 MNHEY and CDR2 SVGEGT. The CDR3 totals 14 residues. The CDR3 spells CASSLGQGSSPLHF. In nucleotides, the CDR3 is TGTGCCAGCAGTCTTGGACAGGGGAGTTCACCCCTCCACTTT.

J is TRBJ2-5 and V is TRBV9, with D unresolved. The CDR3 length is 12 residues. The germline V gene encodes CDR1 SGDLS and CDR2 YYNGEE. V was trimmed by 2 bases and J by 5 bases, leaving 7 bases between them. The CDR3 DNA is TGTGCCAGCAGCGTCGTCGGGGAGACCCAGTACTTC. This codes for CASSVVGETQYF.

J is TRBJ2-1 and V is TRBV24-1; 9 nucleotides agree with TRBD1. The germline V gene encodes CDR1 KGHDR and CDR2 SFDVKD. CDR3 length: 16 amino acids. With V trimmed by 0 bases and J by 4 bases, 3 bases remained unmatched. Here the CDR3 reads CATSDLPGQGYNEQFF. The CDR3 nucleotides read TGTGCCACCAGTGATTTGCCGGGACAGGGTTACAATGAGCAGTTCTTC.

The chain links TRBV6-2 or TRBV6-3 to TRBJ2-1, with TRBD2 identical over 13 bases. Trimming removed 0 bases from V and 4 bases from J; junction bases left unmatched: 6. Germline CDR1 and CDR2: MNHEY and SVGEGT. The CDR3 contains 18 residues. The CDR3 here is CASSYSGLAGEVYNEQFF. As DNA, the CDR3 is TGTGCCAGCAGTTACTCCGGACTAGCGGGAGAGGTATACAATGAGCAGTTCTTC.

The chain is built from TRBV19 and TRBJ2-7; 10 bases agree with TRBD2. Germline-derived CDR1 and CDR2 are LNHDA and SQIVND (reference sequence). CDR3 length equals 15 residues. The junction had 2 bases not matched to a gene; V was cut back by 3 bases and J by 0 bases. This chain's CDR3 is CASSILAGGSYEQYF. The CDR3 DNA sequence: TGTGCCAGTAGTATTTTAGCGGGAGGCTCCTACGAGCAGTACTTC.

V gene TRBV28 combines with J gene TRBJ1-5; TRBD1 matches 8 bases. The CDR3 covers 15 residues. V trimming: 5 bases; J trimming: 7 bases; junction bases outside the gene matches: 10. Germline V gene lookup returns CDR1 MDHEN and CDR2 SYDVKM. DNA for the CDR3: TGTGCCAGCAGTCCATACAGGGGGGGATGGCAGCCCCAGCATTTT. This gives the protein CASSPYRGGWQPQHF.

The gene calls are TRBV19 and TRBJ1-4, with a weak D call TRBD1 (6 bases). The CDR3 is made up of 16 amino acids. V was cut by 2 bases and J by 5 bases, with 15 bases left in between. Germline V lookup: CDR1 LNHDA, CDR2 SQIVND (reference sequence). CDR3 sequence reads: CASSISPGQWNEKLFF. The CDR3 nucleotides are TGTGCCAGTAGTATATCACCGGGACAATGGAATGAAAAACTGTTTTTT.

The V gene is TRBV10-3, the J gene TRBJ2-7, with TRBD1 matching 8 bases. In germline, CDR1 is ENHRY, CDR2 SYGVKD. This CDR3 comprises 12 residues. The V and J ends lost 8 bases and 3 bases, in that order; junction bases with no gene match: 3. The CDR3 loop reads CAIQQGVYEQYF. CDR3 nucleotides: TGTGCCATCCAACAGGGGGTCTACGAGCAGTACTTC.

This clone was counted once. The V call is TRBV28, the J call TRBJ2-5, with D perhaps TRBD2 (6 bases). V lost 2 bases to trimming and J lost 1 base, with 11 bases between them. Germline lookup yields CDR1 MDHEN and CDR2 SYDVKM. The CDR3 extends over 15 amino acids. The CDR3 bases are TGTGCCAGCAGTTTAACGGCGGGGACCCAAGAGACCCAGTACTTC. Translating it yields CASSLTAGTQETQYF. Drawing the rest from reference TRBV28 and TRBJ2-5, the complete variable domain is DVKVTQSSRYLVKRTGEKVFLECVQDMDHENMFWYRQDPGLGLRLIYFSYDVKMKEKGDIPEGYSVSREKKERFSLILESASTNQTSMYLCASSLTAGTQETQYFGPGTRLLVL.

V is TRBV19 and J is TRBJ1-2, with D perhaps TRBD1 (6 bases). The CDR3 has 14 residues. The V and J ends lost 5 bases and 1 base respectively, with 11 bases between them. Per the germline V gene, CDR1 is LNHDA and CDR2 is SQIVND (reference sequence). The CDR3 DNA reads as TGTGCCAGTAGTGTTCAGGGGATTAACTATGGCTACACCTTC. Its protein product is CASSVQGINYGYTF.

V usage is TRBV5-1 and J usage is TRBJ1-1, with a weak D call TRBD1 (5 bases). V lost 0 bases, J lost 5 bases, and 14 bases lay in between. Per the germline V gene, CDR1 is SGHRS and CDR2 is YFSETQ. This CDR3 contains 15 residues. In DNA form, the CDR3 reads TGCGCCAGCAGCTTGGCTACAGGCCCGCGGACTGAAGCTTTCTTT. It is translated as CASSLATGPRTEAFF.

The chain is built from TRBV14 and TRBJ2-7, with 10 positions matching TRBD2. There are 15 residues in the CDR3. CDR1 is SGHDN, CDR2 FVKESK, per germline. Losses at the gene ends were 4 bases for V and 6 bases for J; bases not matched to a gene: 9. The CDR3 nucleotides are TGTGCCAGCAGCCTCTATAGCGGGAGGATTGTCGAGCAGTACTTC. This encodes CASSLYSGRIVEQYF.

CDR3 region: CASSLGGQARYGYTF. The CDR3 bases are TGTGCCAGCAGCTTAGGGGGACAGGCTAGGTATGGCTACACCTTC. The chain is built from TRBV11-2 and TRBJ1-2, with TRBD1 matching 8 bases. Germline CDR1 and CDR2: SGHAT and FQNNGV. Unmatched junction bases numbered 6, after V lost 1 base and J lost 5 bases. The CDR3 is made up of 15 amino acids.